The clone carrying this T cell receptor (beta chain) was detected once. Data came from immunoSEQ multiplex PCR; TCRdb stores just in-frame clones and leaves some out. Of millions of clones in the sample, 90% to 95% are singletons; the top ten hold 0.13%. V lost 6 bases, J lost 5 bases, and 11 bases lay in between. The CDR3 sequence is 12 residues long. Germline CDR1 and CDR2: SGHAT and FQNNGV. The sample belongs to a study of shared clonotypes between healthy human individuals. This clonotype was sampled from a man aged 18 to 30 in good health. V usage is TRBV11-2 and J usage is TRBJ2-7; D remains ambiguous. Sequenced input: naive CD4+ T cells sorted from blood. Subset defined: CD45RA+ positively selected. The CDR3 loop reads CASRSWAHEQYF. CDR3 in DNA: TGTGCCAGCAGAAGCTGGGCCCACGAGCAGTACTTC.